This TCR beta chain comes out of a study of cytomegalovirus exposure and HLA in healthy donors. Concerning this clone: Its specificity is not known.

With 60 Vbeta and 13 Jbeta primers, the PCR was carried out. Using immunoSEQ multiplex PCR, the repertoire was profiled, and TCRdb retains in-frame clones only, with some absent. The sample has roughly 110,000 clones, over 70% seen once; the top ten hold roughly 3%. Each donor was healthy, and each was a bone marrow donor. General study results and limits: Within the data, a cluster of highly shared sequence variants was likely a sequencing artifact. Relative to the approximately 680-donor mean, N-insertions were reportedly fewer in an Asian-associated ancestry cluster in a later analysis. As was reported, the classifier diagnosed cytomegalovirus status with high specificity and sensitivity.

The length of the CDR3 is 14 residues. With 6 bases removed from V and 1 base from J, the gap between germline ends came to 12 bases. Germline-derived CDR1 and CDR2 are MNHNS and SASEGT. The chain links TRBV6-1 to TRBJ2-5; no reliable D call. The TCR was taken from a male donor in good health and CMV-seropositive. Material: PBMCs. The CDR3, as DNA: TGTGCCAGCAGGGGTCTAGGCCCCCAAGAGACCCAGTACTTC. It translates to CASRGLGPQETQYF.